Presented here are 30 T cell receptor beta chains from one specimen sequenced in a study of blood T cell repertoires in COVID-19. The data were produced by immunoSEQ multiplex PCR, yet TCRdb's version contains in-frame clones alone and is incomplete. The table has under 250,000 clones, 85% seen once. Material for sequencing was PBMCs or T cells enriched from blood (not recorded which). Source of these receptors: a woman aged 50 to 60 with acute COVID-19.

The CDR3 reads CATSRDAGWAGQPQHF. In DNA, the CDR3 is TGTGCCACCAGCAGAGATGCAGGGTGGGCAGGTCAGCCCCAGCATTTT. The rearrangement uses TRBV15 and TRBJ1-5, with a possible D match to TRBD1 (5 bases). The germline V gene encodes CDR1 LNHNV and CDR2 YYDKDF (reference sequence). Trimming removed 0 bases at V and 6 bases at J, with 15 bases between. The CDR3 spans 16 residues.

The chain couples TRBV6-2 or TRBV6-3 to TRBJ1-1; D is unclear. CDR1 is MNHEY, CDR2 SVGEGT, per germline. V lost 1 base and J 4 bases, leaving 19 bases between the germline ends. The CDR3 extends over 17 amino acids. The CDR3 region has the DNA TGTGCCAGCAGTTACTTACCCCTGGGCTATGGGAGCACTGAAGCTTTCTTT. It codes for CASSYLPLGYGSTEAFF.

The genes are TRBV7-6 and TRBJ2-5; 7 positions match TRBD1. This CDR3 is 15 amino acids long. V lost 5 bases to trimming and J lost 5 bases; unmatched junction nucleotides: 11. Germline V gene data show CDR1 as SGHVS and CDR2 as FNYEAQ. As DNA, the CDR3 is TGTGCCAGCAGCCCCCTGACAGGGTTGGGGGAGACCCAGTACTTC. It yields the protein CASSPLTGLGETQYF.

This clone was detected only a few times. CDR3 sequence reads: CASGEGGGNTEAFF. CDR3 nucleotide sequence: TGTGCTTCGGGGGAAGGAGGAGGGAACACTGAAGCTTTCTTT. The gene calls are TRBV7-3 and TRBJ1-1, with D perhaps TRBD1 (5 bases). CDR1 and CDR2 (germline): SGHTA, FQGTGA. CDR3 length: 14 residues.

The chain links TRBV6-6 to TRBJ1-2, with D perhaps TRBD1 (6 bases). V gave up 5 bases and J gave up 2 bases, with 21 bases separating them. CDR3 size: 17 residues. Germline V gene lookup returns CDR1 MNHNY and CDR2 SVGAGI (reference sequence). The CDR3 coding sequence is TGTGCCAGCAGTCAAAATCACCGGGCAGGGGAGAACTATGGCTACACCTTC. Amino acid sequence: CASSQNHRAGENYGYTF.

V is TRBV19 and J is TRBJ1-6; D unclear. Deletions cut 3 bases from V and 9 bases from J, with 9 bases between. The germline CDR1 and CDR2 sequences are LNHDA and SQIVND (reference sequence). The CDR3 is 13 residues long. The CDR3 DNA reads TGTGCCAGTAGTATCGTAAACACTTCACCCCTCCACTTT. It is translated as CASSIVNTSPLHF.

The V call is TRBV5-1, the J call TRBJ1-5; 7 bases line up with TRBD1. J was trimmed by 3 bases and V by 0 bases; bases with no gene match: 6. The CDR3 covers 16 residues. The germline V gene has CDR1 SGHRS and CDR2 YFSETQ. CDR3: CASSLEPGTVNQPQHF. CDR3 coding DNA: TGCGCCAGCAGCTTGGAGCCGGGGACAGTCAATCAGCCCCAGCATTTT.

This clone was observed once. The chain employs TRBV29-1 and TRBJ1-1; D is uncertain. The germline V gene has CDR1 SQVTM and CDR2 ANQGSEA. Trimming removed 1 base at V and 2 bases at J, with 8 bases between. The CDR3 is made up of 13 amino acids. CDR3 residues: CSVEGLVNTEAFF. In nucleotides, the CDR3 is TGCAGCGTTGAAGGGCTGGTTAACACTGAAGCTTTCTTT.

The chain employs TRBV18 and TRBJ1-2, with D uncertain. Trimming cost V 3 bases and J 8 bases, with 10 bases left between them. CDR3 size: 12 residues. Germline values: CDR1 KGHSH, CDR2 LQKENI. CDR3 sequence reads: CASSPNPEGYTF. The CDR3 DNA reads TGTGCCAGCTCACCCAACCCGGAGGGCTACACCTTC.

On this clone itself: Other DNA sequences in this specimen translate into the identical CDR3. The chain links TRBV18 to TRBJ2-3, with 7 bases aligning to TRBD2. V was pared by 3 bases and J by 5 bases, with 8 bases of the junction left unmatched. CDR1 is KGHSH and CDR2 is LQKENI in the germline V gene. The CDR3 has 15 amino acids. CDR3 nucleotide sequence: TGTGCCAGCTCACCGCAGCGGGGAGTAGGAGATACGCAGTATTTT. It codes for CASSPQRGVGDTQYF. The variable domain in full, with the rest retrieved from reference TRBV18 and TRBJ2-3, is NAGVMQNPRHLVRRRGQEARLRCSPMKGHSHVYWYRQLPEEGLKFMVYLQKENIIDESGMPKERFSAEFPKEGPSILRIQQVVRGDSAAYFCASSPQRGVGDTQYFGPGTRLTVL.

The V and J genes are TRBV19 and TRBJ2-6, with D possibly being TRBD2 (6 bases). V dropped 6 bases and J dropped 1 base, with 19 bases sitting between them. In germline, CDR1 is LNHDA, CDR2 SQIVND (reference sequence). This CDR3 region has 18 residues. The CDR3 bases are TGTGCCAGTAGAAAGGGAGGCGACGGATCATCTGGGGCCAACGTCCTGACTTTC. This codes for CASRKGGDGSSGANVLTF.

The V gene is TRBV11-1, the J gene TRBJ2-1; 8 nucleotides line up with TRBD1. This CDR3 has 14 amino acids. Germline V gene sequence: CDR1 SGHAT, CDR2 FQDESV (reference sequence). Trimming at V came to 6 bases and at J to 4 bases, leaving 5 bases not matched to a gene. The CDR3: CASSKGTGYNEQFF. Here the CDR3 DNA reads TGTGCCAGCAGTAAAGGGACAGGATACAATGAGCAGTTCTTC.

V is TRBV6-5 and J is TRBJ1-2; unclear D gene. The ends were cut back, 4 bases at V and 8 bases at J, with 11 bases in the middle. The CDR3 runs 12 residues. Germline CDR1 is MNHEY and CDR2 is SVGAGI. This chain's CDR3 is CASSSSQAGYTF. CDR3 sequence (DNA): TGTGCCAGCAGTTCGAGTCAAGCCGGCTACACCTTC.

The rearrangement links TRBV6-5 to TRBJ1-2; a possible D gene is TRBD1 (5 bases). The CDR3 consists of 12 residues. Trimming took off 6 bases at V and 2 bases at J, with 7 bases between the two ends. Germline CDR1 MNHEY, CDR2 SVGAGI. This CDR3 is CASRPGNYGYTF. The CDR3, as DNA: TGTGCCAGCAGGCCAGGGAACTATGGCTACACCTTC.

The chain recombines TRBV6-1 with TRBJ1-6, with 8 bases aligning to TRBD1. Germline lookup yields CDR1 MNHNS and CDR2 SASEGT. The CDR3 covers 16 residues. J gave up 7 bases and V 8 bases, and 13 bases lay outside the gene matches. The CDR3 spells CASRGRTGNANSPLHF. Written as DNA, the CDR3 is TGTGCCAGCCGTGGACGGACAGGGAATGCAAATTCACCCCTCCACTTT.

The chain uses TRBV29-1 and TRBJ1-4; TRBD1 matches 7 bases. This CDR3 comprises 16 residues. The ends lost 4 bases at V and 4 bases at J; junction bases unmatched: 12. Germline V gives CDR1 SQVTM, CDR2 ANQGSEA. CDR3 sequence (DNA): TGCAGCGTTGGAGAGACAGGGTCCGCCGTTAATGAAAAACTGTTTTTT. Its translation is CSVGETGSAVNEKLFF.

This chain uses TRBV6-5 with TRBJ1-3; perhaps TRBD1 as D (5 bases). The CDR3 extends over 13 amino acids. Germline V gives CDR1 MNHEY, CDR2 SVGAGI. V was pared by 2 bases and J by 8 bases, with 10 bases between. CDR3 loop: CASSYAGRDTIYF. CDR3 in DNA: TGTGCCAGCAGTTACGCAGGGAGGGACACCATATATTTT.

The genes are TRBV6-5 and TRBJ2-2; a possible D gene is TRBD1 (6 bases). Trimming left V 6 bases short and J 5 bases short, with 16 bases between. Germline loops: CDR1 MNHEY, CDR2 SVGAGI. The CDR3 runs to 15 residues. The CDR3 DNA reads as TGTGCCAGCAGGTCACAGGGAGTGAGAACCGGGGAGCTGTTTTTT. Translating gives CASRSQGVRTGELFF.

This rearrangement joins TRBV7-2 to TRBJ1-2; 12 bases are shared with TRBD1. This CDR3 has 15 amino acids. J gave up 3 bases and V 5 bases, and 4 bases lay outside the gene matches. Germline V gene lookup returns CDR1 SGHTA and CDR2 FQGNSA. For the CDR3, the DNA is TGTGCCAGCAGCCCGGGACAGGGGGCCTACTATGGCTACACCTTC. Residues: CASSPGQGAYYGYTF.

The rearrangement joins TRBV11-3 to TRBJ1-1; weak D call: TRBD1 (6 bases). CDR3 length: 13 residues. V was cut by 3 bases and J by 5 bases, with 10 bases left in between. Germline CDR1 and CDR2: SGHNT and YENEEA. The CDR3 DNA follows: TGTGCCAGCAGCTTGTACAGGGATACTGAAGCTTTCTTT. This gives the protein CASSLYRDTEAFF.

The CDR3 spells CASSESRGGAVDEQFF. In DNA, the CDR3 is TGCGCCAGCAGTGAGTCCCGAGGGGGGGCTGTAGATGAGCAGTTCTTC. V gene TRBV10-1 combines with J gene TRBJ2-1, with D perhaps matching TRBD2 (7 bases). The ends were cut back, 0 bases at V and 8 bases at J, with 17 bases in the middle. Germline V gives CDR1 WNHNN, CDR2 SYGVQD (reference sequence). This CDR3 comprises 16 residues.

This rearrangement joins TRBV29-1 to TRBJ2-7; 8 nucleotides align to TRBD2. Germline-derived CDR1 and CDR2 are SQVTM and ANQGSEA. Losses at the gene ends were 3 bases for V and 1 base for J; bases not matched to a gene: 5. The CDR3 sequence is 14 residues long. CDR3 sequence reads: CSVERAGGSYEQYF. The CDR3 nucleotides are TGCAGCGTTGAGAGGGCGGGGGGTTCCTACGAGCAGTACTTC.

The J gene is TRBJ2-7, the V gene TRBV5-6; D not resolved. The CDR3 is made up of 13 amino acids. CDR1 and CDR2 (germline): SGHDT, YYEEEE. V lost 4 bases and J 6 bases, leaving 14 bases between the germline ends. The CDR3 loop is CASSPGRRPEQYF. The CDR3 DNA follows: TGTGCCAGCAGCCCTGGCAGGCGACCCGAGCAGTACTTC. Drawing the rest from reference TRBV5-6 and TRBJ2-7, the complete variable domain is DAGVTQSPTHLIKTRGQQVTLRCSPKSGHDTVSWYQQALGQGPQFIFQYYEEEERQRGNFPDRFSGHQFPNYSSELNVNALLLGDSALYLCASSPGRRPEQYFGPGTRLTVT.

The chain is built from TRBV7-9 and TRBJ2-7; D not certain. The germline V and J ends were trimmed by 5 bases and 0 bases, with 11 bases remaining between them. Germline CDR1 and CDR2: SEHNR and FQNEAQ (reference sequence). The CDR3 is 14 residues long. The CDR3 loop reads CASSQFTTSYEQYF. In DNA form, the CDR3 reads TGTGCCAGCAGCCAGTTCACTACCTCCTACGAGCAGTACTTC.

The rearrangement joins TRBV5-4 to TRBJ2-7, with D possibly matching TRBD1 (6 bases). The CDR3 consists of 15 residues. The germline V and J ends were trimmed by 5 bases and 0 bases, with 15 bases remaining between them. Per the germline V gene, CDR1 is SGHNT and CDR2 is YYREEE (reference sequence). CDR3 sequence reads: CASSSEGTLSYEQYF. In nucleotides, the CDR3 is TGTGCCAGCAGTTCTGAGGGGACACTCTCCTACGAGCAGTACTTC. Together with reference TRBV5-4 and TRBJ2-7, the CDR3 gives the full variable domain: ETGVTQSPTHLIKTRGQQVTLRCSSQSGHNTVSWYQQALGQGPQFIFQYYREEENGRGNFPPRFSGLQFPNYSSELNVNALELDDSALYLCASSSEGTLSYEQYFGPGTRLTVT.

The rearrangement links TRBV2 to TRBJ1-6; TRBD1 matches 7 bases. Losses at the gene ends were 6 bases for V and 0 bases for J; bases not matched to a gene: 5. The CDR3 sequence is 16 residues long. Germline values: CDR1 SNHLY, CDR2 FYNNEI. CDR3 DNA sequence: TGTGCCAGCAGGGGGGACAGACGCTCCTATAATTCACCCCTCCACTTT. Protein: CASRGDRRSYNSPLHF.

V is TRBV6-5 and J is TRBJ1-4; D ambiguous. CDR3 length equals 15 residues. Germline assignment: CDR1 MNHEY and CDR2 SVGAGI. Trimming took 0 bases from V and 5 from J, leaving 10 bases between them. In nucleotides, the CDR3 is TGTGCCAGCAGTTACTCTTCCCCAGAAAATGAAAAACTGTTTTTT. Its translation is CASSYSSPENEKLFF.

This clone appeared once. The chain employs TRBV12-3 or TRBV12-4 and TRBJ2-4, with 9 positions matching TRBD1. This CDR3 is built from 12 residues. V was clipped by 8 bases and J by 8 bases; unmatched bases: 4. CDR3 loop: CASRTGADIQYF. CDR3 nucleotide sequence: TGTGCCAGCCGGACAGGGGCGGACATTCAGTACTTC.

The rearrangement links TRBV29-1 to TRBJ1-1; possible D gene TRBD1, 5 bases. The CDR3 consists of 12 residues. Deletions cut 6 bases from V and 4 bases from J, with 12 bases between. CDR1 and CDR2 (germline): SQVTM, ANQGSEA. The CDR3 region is CSVQGGVTEAFF. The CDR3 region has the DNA TGCAGCGTGCAGGGAGGGGTCACTGAAGCTTTCTTT.

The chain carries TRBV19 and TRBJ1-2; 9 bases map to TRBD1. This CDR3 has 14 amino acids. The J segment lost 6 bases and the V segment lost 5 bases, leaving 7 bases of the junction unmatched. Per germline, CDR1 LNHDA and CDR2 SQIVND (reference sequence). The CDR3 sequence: CASSGGQGRNGYTF. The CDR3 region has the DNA TGTGCCAGTAGTGGGGGACAGGGTAGGAATGGCTACACCTTC.